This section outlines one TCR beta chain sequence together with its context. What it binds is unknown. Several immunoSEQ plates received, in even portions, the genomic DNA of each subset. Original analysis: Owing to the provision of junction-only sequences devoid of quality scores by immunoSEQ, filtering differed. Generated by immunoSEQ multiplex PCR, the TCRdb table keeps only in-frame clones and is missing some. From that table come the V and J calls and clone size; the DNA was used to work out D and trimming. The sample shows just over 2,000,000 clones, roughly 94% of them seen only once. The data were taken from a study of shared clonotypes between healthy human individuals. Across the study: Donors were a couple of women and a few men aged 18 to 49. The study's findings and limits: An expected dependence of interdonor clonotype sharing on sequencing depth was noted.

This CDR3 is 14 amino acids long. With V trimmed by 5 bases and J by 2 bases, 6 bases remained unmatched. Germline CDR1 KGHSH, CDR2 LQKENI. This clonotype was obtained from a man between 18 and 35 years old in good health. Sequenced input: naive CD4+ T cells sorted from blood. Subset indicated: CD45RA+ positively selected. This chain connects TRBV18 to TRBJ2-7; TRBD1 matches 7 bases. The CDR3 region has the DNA TGTGCCAGCTCAAGACAGGGTCCCGCCTACGAGCAGTACTTC. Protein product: CASSRQGPAYEQYF.